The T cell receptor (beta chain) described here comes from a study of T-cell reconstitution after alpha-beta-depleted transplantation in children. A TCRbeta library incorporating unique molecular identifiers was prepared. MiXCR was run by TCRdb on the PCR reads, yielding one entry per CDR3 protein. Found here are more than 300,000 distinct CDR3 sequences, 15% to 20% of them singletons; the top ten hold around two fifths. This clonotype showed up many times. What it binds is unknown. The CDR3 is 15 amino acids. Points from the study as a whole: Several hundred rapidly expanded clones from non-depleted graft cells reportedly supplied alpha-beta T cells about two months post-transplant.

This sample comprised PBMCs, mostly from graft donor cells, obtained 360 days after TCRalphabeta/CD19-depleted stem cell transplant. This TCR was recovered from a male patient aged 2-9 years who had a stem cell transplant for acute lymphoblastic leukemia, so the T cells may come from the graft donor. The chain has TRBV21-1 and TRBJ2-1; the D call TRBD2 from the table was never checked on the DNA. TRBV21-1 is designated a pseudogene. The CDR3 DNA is TGTGCCAGCAGTCCGGGACTAGCGGGAGACAATGAGCAGTTCTTC. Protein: CASSPGLAGDNEQFF.